Below, 7 T cell receptor beta chains from the same sample are listed, as sequenced in a study of T-cell memory formation after mild COVID-19. TCRdb fed the 5' RACE reads into MiXCR, producing one record per CDR3 protein. The sample records 560,000 or so distinct CDR3 sequences, 15% to 20% being singletons. Sequences were obtained from PBMCs or a T cell subset sorted from them (not recorded which). The source is an adult woman who had mild COVID-19 (a few samples of this study predate the infection). Cell type and time point are not known.

This clonotype occurred a few times. The chain recombines TRBV15 with TRBJ2-7; TRBD1 aligns across 9 bases. The CDR3 runs 16 residues. V lost 1 base, J lost 1 base, and 5 bases stayed unmatched. Germline CDR1 is LNHNV and CDR2 is YYDKDF (reference sequence). The CDR3 bases are TGTGCCACCAGCAGAGCCAGGACAGGGGCTTCCTACGAGCAGTACTTC. Translated, it gives CATSRARTGASYEQYF.

The chain carries TRBV7-9 and TRBJ2-7, with D maybe TRBD2 (6 bases). V lost 5 bases, J lost 7 bases, and 21 bases lay in between. The germline CDR1 and CDR2 sequences are SEHNR and FQNEAQ (reference sequence). The CDR3 contains 15 residues. CDR3 in amino acids: CASSLFLGGAAEQYF. The DNA of the CDR3 is TGTGCCAGCAGCCTTTTTCTAGGCGGGGCTGCGGAGCAGTACTTC.

The table lists this clonotype with many counts. The CDR3 bases are TGTGCCACCAGCAGCGAGAAGGGATCCTACAATGAGCAGTTCTTC. It encodes CATSSEKGSYNEQFF. V gene TRBV15 combines with J gene TRBJ2-1; D is unresolved. Deletions cut 3 bases from V and 1 base from J, with 10 bases between. The CDR3 is 15 residues long. CDR1 is LNHNV and CDR2 is YYDKDF in the germline V gene (reference sequence).

This clonotype was observed a handful of times. The CDR3 sequence: CASSLAQFSGGALDEQYF. CDR3 in DNA: TGTGCCAGCAGCTTAGCCCAATTTAGCGGGGGCGCCCTTGACGAGCAGTACTTC. The V gene is TRBV11-3, the J gene TRBJ2-7; 9 bases align to TRBD2. The length of the CDR3 is 18 residues. Looked up from germline, CDR1 is SGHNT and CDR2 is YENEEA. Unmatched junction bases numbered 15, after V lost 1 base and J lost 5 bases.

The V gene is TRBV18, the J gene TRBJ2-3; 7 bases are a match to TRBD2. Trimming at V came to 4 bases and at J to 4 bases, leaving 17 bases not matched to a gene. The CDR3 has 18 amino acids. Per germline, CDR1 KGHSH and CDR2 LQKENI. The CDR3 DNA reads TGTGCCAGCTCACTTAGCATCGTAGCGGGCCCCATGGCAGATACGCAGTATTTT. Amino acids: CASSLSIVAGPMADTQYF.

The chain has TRBV7-8 and TRBJ1-5; D not certain. The ends were cut back, 4 bases at V and 6 bases at J, with 10 bases in the middle. The CDR3 runs to 13 residues. Per the germline V gene, CDR1 is SGHVS and CDR2 is FQNEAQ. In nucleotides, the CDR3 is TGTGCCAGCAGCTATAGCCGTAGTCAGCCCCAGCATTTT. This encodes CASSYSRSQPQHF.

The rearrangement links TRBV19 to TRBJ2-7; TRBD2 agrees at 8 bases. The CDR3 sequence is 16 residues long. Germline assignment: CDR1 LNHDA and CDR2 SQIVND (reference sequence). The V gene end was trimmed by 4 bases and the J gene end by 2 bases; junction bases not matched to a gene: 10. The CDR3 reads CASSTSGRGRTYEQYF. The CDR3 nucleotides read TGTGCCAGTAGTACCTCCGGGAGGGGCCGTACCTACGAGCAGTACTTC.